What follows is one T cell receptor beta chain and its context. Here immunoSEQ multiplex PCR was the method, and the copy in TCRdb shows in-frame clones only, minus some. The data contain 75,000 to 90,000 clones, 85% to 90% of them singletons. The sample belongs to a study of blood T cell repertoires in COVID-19. The V gene end was trimmed by 0 bases and the J gene end by 6 bases; junction bases not matched to a gene: 7. The germline CDR1 and CDR2 sequences are MNHEY and SVGAGI. The CDR3 has 15 amino acids. The sequence was obtained from an elderly man with active or convalescent COVID-19. The genes are TRBV6-5 and TRBJ1-1; 7 bases are a match to TRBD1. Sequences were obtained from peripheral blood. CDR3 nucleotides: TGTGCCAGCAGTTACTCGAACAGGGGCAACTCTGAAGCTTTCTTT. Amino acid sequence: CASSYSNRGNSEAFF.